These 28 T cell receptor beta chains came from one sample sequenced in a study of regulatory T cells in long-lasting Graves disease. Building the TCR beta libraries relied on iRepertoire HTBI primers, and CDR3 regions underwent Arm-PCR. MiXCR, run by TCRdb on the multiplex PCR reads, gives a single entry per CDR3 protein. The table has some 240,000 distinct CDR3 sequences, about 19% seen once. Noted time point: newly diagnosed GD, antithyroid drugs for less than 3 months. After RNA was extracted from PBMCs, the TCR library was made from it. The sample was also reused in another study, on T cells in Graves' hyperthyroidism and ophthalmopathy.

Material: peripheral blood mononuclear cells (PBMCs), obtained at new diagnosis, from a patient treated with antithyroid drugs. These TCRs come from a woman aged 25 to 45 with Graves disease.

This clonotype occurred many times. This chain connects TRBV5-1 to TRBJ1-2; 7 bases match TRBD1. Trimming at V came to 5 bases and at J to 2 bases, leaving 3 bases not matched to a gene. Germline V gene sequence: CDR1 SGHRS, CDR2 YFSETQ. The CDR3 extends over 13 amino acids. CDR3 nucleotides: TGCGCCAGCAGATGGGACAGCAACTATGGCTACACCTTC. This translates into CASRWDSNYGYTF.

This clonotype was detected ten times or more. This chain uses TRBV6-1 with TRBJ2-6, with D maybe TRBD1 (5 bases). CDR1 and CDR2 from the germline V gene are MNHNS and SASEGT. V was pared by 6 bases and J by 0 bases, with 15 bases between. The CDR3 runs to 17 residues. CDR3 sequence: CASSPRQPGSGANVLTF. DNA of the CDR3: TGTGCCAGCAGCCCCAGACAGCCCGGCTCTGGGGCCAACGTCCTGACTTTC.

This clonotype was observed at least ten times. The chain carries TRBV10-2 and TRBJ2-3, with D perhaps TRBD1 (5 bases). CDR3 length: 16 residues. Germline CDR1 and CDR2: WSHSY and SAAADI. V was cut by 0 bases and J by 1 base, with 11 bases left in between. CDR3 residues: CASSESGPSGTDTQYF. The DNA for the CDR3 is TGCGCCAGCAGTGAGTCGGGGCCCTCCGGCACAGATACGCAGTATTTT.

V usage is TRBV6-4 and J usage is TRBJ2-1; D gene unclear. The CDR3 is made up of 13 amino acids. V lost 0 bases, J lost 6 bases, and 6 bases lay in between. From germline, CDR1 is MRHNA and CDR2 SNTAGT. As DNA, the CDR3 is TGTGCCAGCAGTGACTCTGGCGTCAATGAGCAGTTCTTC. It is translated as CASSDSGVNEQFF.

This clonotype was detected ten times or more. The J gene is TRBJ2-6, the V gene TRBV28; no reliable D call. The V end was cut by 2 bases, the J end by 0 bases, with 8 bases between. Germline V gene sequence: CDR1 MDHEN, CDR2 SYDVKM. The CDR3 totals 16 residues. In DNA, the CDR3 is TGTGCCAGCAGTTTAGGCGGTCTCTCTGGGGCCAACGTCCTGACTTTC. It is translated as CASSLGGLSGANVLTF.

In its sample, this clonotype was seen a few times. The gene calls are TRBV29-1 and TRBJ1-4, with D uncertain. V was shortened by 0 bases and J by 10 bases, with 6 bases between the two germline ends. Germline-derived CDR1 and CDR2 are SQVTM and ANQGSEA. This CDR3 has 11 residues. Here the CDR3 DNA reads TGCAGCGTTGAAGAGGGTGGAAAACTGTTTTTT. It is translated as CSVEEGGKLFF.

V is TRBV2 and J is TRBJ1-2, with D perhaps TRBD1 (6 bases). The germline CDR1 and CDR2 sequences are SNHLY and FYNNEI. Deletions cut 4 bases from V and 5 bases from J, with 32 bases between. The CDR3 sequence is 20 residues long. This chain's CDR3 is CASSGIDPRTGDTAVYGYTF. The CDR3 nucleotides are TGTGCCAGCAGTGGTATCGACCCTAGGACCGGGGACACCGCTGTTTATGGCTACACCTTC.

This clonotype was observed many times. The rearrangement uses TRBV15 and TRBJ1-1, with D maybe TRBD1 (5 bases). The CDR3 extends over 15 amino acids. The germline CDR1 and CDR2 sequences are LNHNV and YYDKDF (reference sequence). V lost 4 bases and J lost 2, with 14 bases in between. CDR3 bases: TGTGCCACCAGCATTCCGGGGGGGAGTAACACTGAAGCTTTCTTT. Translated: CATSIPGGSNTEAFF.

There are many counts of this clonotype. The genes are TRBV12-3 or TRBV12-4 and TRBJ1-2, with 9 bases fitting TRBD1. J was trimmed by 8 bases and V by 5 bases; bases with no gene match: 6. The CDR3 loop spans 13 amino acids. The CDR3 bases are TGTGCCAGCAGTGGGGGACAGGGCGGCGGCTACACCTTC. As protein: CASSGGQGGGYTF.

This clonotype was found many times. The J gene is TRBJ1-6, the V gene TRBV20-1, with D possibly matching TRBD1 (6 bases). Germline V gene sequence: CDR1 DFQATT, CDR2 SNEGSKA (reference sequence). The CDR3 runs 15 residues. Between the trimmed V and J ends, which lost 6 bases and 5 bases, there was a span of 17 bases. The DNA for the CDR3 is TGCAGTGCCATCCGTAGGGGGTCCCATAATTCACCCCTCCACTTT. Its protein product is CSAIRRGSHNSPLHF.

Many counts were recorded for this clonotype. V usage is TRBV28 and J usage is TRBJ2-1, with 8 bases that match TRBD2. CDR3 length equals 17 residues. Germline V gives CDR1 MDHEN, CDR2 SYDVKM. The V gene end was trimmed by 7 bases and the J gene end by 8 bases; junction bases not matched to a gene: 19. The CDR3 DNA follows: TGTGCCAGCACCACCCCGGTGGGCCGGGAGGGTAGGGATGAGCAGTTCTTC. Its translation: CASTTPVGREGRDEQFF.

This clonotype has a count of ten or more. V is TRBV27 and J is TRBJ1-2; weak D call: TRBD1 (5 bases). CDR3 size: 16 residues. The germline V and J ends were trimmed by 3 bases and 0 bases, with 14 bases remaining between them. Germline CDR1 reads MNHEY; CDR2 reads SMNVEV (reference sequence). CDR3 in amino acids: CASSFGPGGPNYGYTF. CDR3 nucleotide sequence: TGTGCCAGCAGTTTTGGGCCCGGGGGTCCTAACTATGGCTACACCTTC.

A few counts support this clonotype. With only one base between it and a far larger clone, this is likely a read error. The V call is TRBV2, the J call TRBJ2-3, with TRBD2 matching over 7 bases. The end of the DNA fits TRBJ2-1 better, so the J call may be wrong. This CDR3 comprises 17 residues. CDR1 and CDR2 from the germline V gene are SNHLY and FYNNEI. CDR3 region: CASSEALGLGAYNGQFF. The CDR3 DNA reads TGTGCCAGCAGTGAAGCGCTAGGACTAGGAGCCTACAATGGGCAGTTCTTC.

This clonotype was detected ten times or more. One end of the junction does not line up with germline, which may come from a read error. V gene TRBV5-1 combines with J gene TRBJ1-4, with D hard to call. Germline V gene sequence: CDR1 SGHRS, CDR2 YFSETQ. The CDR3 contains 15 residues. DNA of the CDR3: TGTGCCAGCAGCCCCAGACCTTCAACTAATGAAAAACTGTTTTTT. As protein: CASSPRPSTNEKLFF. The whole variable domain, remainder taken from reference TRBV5-1 and TRBJ1-4, is KAGVTQTPRYLIKTRGQQVTLSCSPISGHRSVSWYQQTPGQGLQFLFEYFSETQRNKGNFPGRFSGRQFSNSRSEMNVSTLELGDSALYLCASSPRPSTNEKLFFGSGTQLSVL.

This clonotype has ten or more counts. V is TRBV2 and J is TRBJ1-5; 8 bases map to TRBD1. Unmatched junction bases numbered 5, after V lost 6 bases and J lost 7 bases. There are 13 residues in the CDR3. Germline-derived CDR1 and CDR2 are SNHLY and FYNNEI. The CDR3 DNA reads as TGTGCCAGCAGGACGACAGGGGACCAGCCCCAGCATTTT. Translation gives CASRTTGDQPQHF.

J is TRBJ2-3 and V is TRBV6-4; 8 bases align to TRBD2. Looked up from germline, CDR1 is MRHNA and CDR2 is SNTAGT. The CDR3 is 15 residues long. With 5 bases clipped from V and 3 bases from J, the junction kept 7 bases outside the gene matches. The CDR3 sequence is CASSSGGTLTDTQYF. For the CDR3, the DNA is TGTGCCAGCAGTTCGGGGGGGACTCTGACAGATACGCAGTATTTT.

There are many counts of this clonotype. The chain joins TRBV19 to TRBJ2-1; D unresolved. Trimming cost V 6 bases and J 7 bases, with 13 bases left between them. This CDR3 region has 13 residues. Germline values: CDR1 LNHDA, CDR2 SQIVND (reference sequence). CDR3 nucleotide sequence: TGTGCCAGTAGAGGACCAAGTTCGAATGAGCAGTTCTTC. Translated: CASRGPSSNEQFF.

In its sample, this clonotype was seen many times. The junction shows a germline mismatch at one end, possibly a read error. V is TRBV5-1 and J is TRBJ2-1; D perhaps matches TRBD2 (7 bases). The CDR3 has 15 residues. Germline V gives CDR1 SGHRS, CDR2 YFSETQ. The CDR3 region has the DNA TGTGCCAGCAGCCCGGGGGGCGCGGGTAAGGATGAGCAGTTCTTC. Encoded protein: CASSPGGAGKDEQFF.

J is TRBJ2-3 and V is TRBV12-3 or TRBV12-4; D uncertain. This CDR3 contains 14 residues. V was trimmed by 4 bases and J by 1 base, leaving 9 bases between them. The CDR3 spells CASSSWQGTDTQYF. The CDR3 coding sequence is TGTGCCAGCAGTTCCTGGCAGGGCACAGATACGCAGTATTTT.

The sample holds many counts of this clonotype. The chain links TRBV3-1 to TRBJ2-2; 8 nucleotides agree with TRBD1. Unmatched junction bases numbered 6, after V lost 6 bases and J lost 6 bases. The CDR3 sequence is 14 residues long. Germline V gene data show CDR1 as LGHDT and CDR2 as YNNKEL (reference sequence). The CDR3 protein is CASRPTGDSGELFF. As DNA, the CDR3 is TGTGCCAGCAGGCCGACAGGGGACTCCGGGGAGCTGTTTTTT. Looking up the rest from reference TRBV3-1 and TRBJ2-2 gives the full variable domain: DTAVSQTPKYLVTQMGNDKSIKCEQNLGHDTMYWYKQDSKKFLKIMFSYNNKELIINETVPNRFSPKSPDKAHLNLHINSLELGDSAVYFCASRPTGDSGELFFGEGSRLTVL.

This clonotype was seen ten or more times. The rearrangement uses TRBV27 and TRBJ2-4, with 11 bases aligning to TRBD1. The CDR3 extends over 17 amino acids. From germline, CDR1 is MNHEY and CDR2 SMNVEV (reference sequence). V shed 7 bases and J 2 bases; nucleotides not matched to a gene: 10. Written as DNA, the CDR3 is TGTGCCAGCACCCCCAGAGGACAGGGGGCTTCCAAAAACATTCAGTACTTC. Protein: CASTPRGQGASKNIQYF.

This clonotype has only a few counts. Germline is not matched at one junction end, which may reflect a read error. This chain joins TRBV10-3 and TRBJ1-5, with a weak D call TRBD1 (6 bases). Germline values: CDR1 ENHRY, CDR2 SYGVKD. The length of the CDR3 is 12 residues. CDR3 sequence reads: CASSSGPGADLF. Written as DNA, the CDR3 is TGTGCCAGCAGTTCGGGCCCGGGGGCGGATCTTTTT.

This clonotype was observed at least ten times. The genes are TRBV7-9 and TRBJ1-3; D remains unclear. Germline-derived CDR1 and CDR2 are SEHNR and FQNEAQ (reference sequence). V was pared by 4 bases and J by 4 bases, with 8 bases between. There are 13 residues in the CDR3. CDR3 protein: CASSYRTGNTIYF. CDR3 bases: TGTGCCAGCAGCTACCGGACCGGAAACACCATATATTTT.

This clonotype was seen a few times. CDR3 sequence reads: CASRPTTGGASPLHF. The DNA of the CDR3 is TGTGCCAGCAGGCCCACGACAGGGGGCGCATCACCCCTCCACTTT. V is TRBV25-1 and J is TRBJ1-6, with 10 bases that match TRBD1. This CDR3 contains 15 residues. Per the germline V gene, CDR1 is MGHDK and CDR2 is SYGVNS. The V and J ends lost 6 bases and 10 bases, in that order; junction bases with no gene match: 9.

This rearrangement joins TRBV19 to TRBJ2-1; D is ambiguous. The V end lost 1 base, the J end lost 7 bases, and 8 bases lay between the germline ends. Germline-derived CDR1 and CDR2 are LNHDA and SQIVND (reference sequence). The CDR3 runs to 13 residues. The CDR3 nucleotides read TGTGCCAGTAGTATAGGAATCCCGAATGAGCAGTTCTTC. It is translated as CASSIGIPNEQFF.

The table lists this clonotype with many counts. The V gene is TRBV20-1, the J gene TRBJ2-2; TRBD2 matches 13 bases. J gave up 0 bases and V 2 bases, and 6 bases lay outside the gene matches. This CDR3 contains 18 residues. CDR1 is DFQATT and CDR2 is SNEGSKA in the germline V gene (reference sequence). CDR3 sequence (DNA): TGCAGTGCTAGACCCACTAGCGGGGGGGCCTCGAACACCGGGGAGCTGTTTTTT. Translated, it gives CSARPTSGGASNTGELFF.

The sample holds a few counts of this clonotype. CDR3 sequence reads: CASSPETYNEQFF. The CDR3 nucleotides are TGTGCCAGCAGCCCTGAAACTTACAATGAGCAGTTCTTC. The J gene is TRBJ2-1, the V gene TRBV9; no clear D. Trimming shortened V by 4 bases and J by 4 bases, and 9 bases separated the two germline ends. The CDR3 is made up of 13 amino acids. Per the germline V gene, CDR1 is SGDLS and CDR2 is YYNGEE.

This clonotype is categorized as medium-sized. The chain carries TRBV28 and TRBJ1-1; a possible D gene is TRBD1 (5 bases). The ends were cut back, 11 bases at V and 2 bases at J, with 15 bases in the middle. Germline V CDR1 and CDR2: MDHEN, SYDVKM. The CDR3 spans 13 residues. The CDR3 sequence: CAGQAGDNTEAFF. The CDR3 DNA is TGTGCCGGTCAAGCGGGGGACAACACTGAAGCTTTCTTT.